The T cell receptor (beta chain) under discussion was sequenced for a study of blood T cell repertoires in COVID-19. Study summary: The cDNA or gDNA used as material had been derived from T cells, B-cell-depleted T cells, or PBMCs.

This clone has just a few counts. Original processing notes: Nucleated cell number was recorded as an estimate derived from reference gene primer amplification. Assay: immunoSEQ multiplex PCR; the TCRdb copy retains only in-frame clones and omits some. The DNA was the basis for D and trimming; V, J and clone size are from that table. The repertoire holds 80,000 to 90,000 clones, with about 85% as singletons. Trimming cost V 5 bases and J 4 bases, with 3 bases left between them. CDR3 length: 11 amino acids. CDR1 and CDR2 (germline): LGHNT, FRNRAP. V is TRBV12-5 and J is TRBJ1-5; D unresolved. This TCR was sampled from a woman in her 70s with acute or convalescent COVID-19. Input material: peripheral blood. CDR3 in amino acids: CASGPNQPQHF. The CDR3 DNA sequence: TGTGCTAGTGGTCCAAATCAGCCCCAGCATTTT.